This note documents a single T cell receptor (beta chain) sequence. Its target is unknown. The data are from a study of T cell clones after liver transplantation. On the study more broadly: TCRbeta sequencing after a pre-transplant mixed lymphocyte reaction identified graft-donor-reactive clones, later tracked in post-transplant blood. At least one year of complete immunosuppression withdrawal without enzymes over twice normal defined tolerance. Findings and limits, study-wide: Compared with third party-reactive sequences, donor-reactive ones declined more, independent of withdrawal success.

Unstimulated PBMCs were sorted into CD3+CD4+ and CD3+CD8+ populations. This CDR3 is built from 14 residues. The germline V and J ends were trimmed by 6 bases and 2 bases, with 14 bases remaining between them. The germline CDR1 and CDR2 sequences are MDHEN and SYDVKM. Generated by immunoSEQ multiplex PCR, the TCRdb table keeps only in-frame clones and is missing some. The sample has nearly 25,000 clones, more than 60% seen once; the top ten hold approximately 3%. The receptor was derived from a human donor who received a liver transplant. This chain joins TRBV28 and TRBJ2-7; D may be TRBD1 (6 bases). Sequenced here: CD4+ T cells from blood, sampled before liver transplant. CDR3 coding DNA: TGTGCCAGCAGGGAACCGGGACAAACCTACGAGCAGTACTTC. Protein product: CASREPGQTYEQYF.